This record covers a single T cell receptor beta chain. This clone has just a few counts. The specificity of this receptor is unknown. It has no much larger one-base neighbor in the sample; base qualities were not kept. The sample originates from a study of beta chain features in type 1 diabetes (dated by TCRdb to 2017 to 2018). About the full investigation: Patients and healthy donors did not differ in mean age, gender distribution, total cell number or subset yield. Whereas all 30 or so donors provided naive and central memory subsets, regulatory and stem cell-like memory subsets were isolated from just 8 patients and roughly 8 healthy donors. A total of 90 million to 140 million sorted cells were examined across all samples, and RNA yield correlated strongly with the number of cells per subset. The study compared TCRB repertoires of sorted circulating CD4+ T cell subsets between recently diagnosed type 1 diabetes patients and matched healthy donors.

The entire amount of isolated RNA was reverse transcribed using the High Capacity cDNA Reverse Transcription Kit, so the sequenced TCRB transcripts were expressed ones. Deep immunoSEQ sequencing was performed on naive, central memory and regulatory T cell samples, with an average of approximately 4 million total reads per sample. Sorted cells were lysed in RLT buffer and RNA was extracted with DNase-treated RNeasy Micro or Mini kits, depending on cell number. Each cell subset was processed on its own to prevent cross-contamination, while patient and healthy donor samples were processed together. The immunoSEQ multiplex PCR was used to amplify TCRB sequences from cDNA, yielding 87-bp fragments that span the CDR3 region. Amplicons were sequenced on the Illumina HiSeq platform. The authors' pipeline ran thus. Synthetic template baselines were used to correct PCR bias computationally, reads within Hamming distance 2 were collapsed together, and singletons that could not be merged were discarded. By aligning reads against IMGT, V, D and J genes, CDR3 length, and insertions or deletions at six rearrangement sites were assigned. Within each subset, clonotype counts were normalized to sorted cell number, and only after that were true diversity and Gini coefficients computed with the tcR R package. The overlap coefficient, calculated on TCRB nucleotide sequences, was used to measure repertoire sharing. Out-of-frame TCRB sequences from naive cells were analyzed as a proxy for the pre-selection repertoire. Imported from immuneACCESS, the table was reduced by TCRdb to in-frame sequences with V and J called. These copies leave out some clones; in studies compared against another copy, an unresolved V gene accounts for under half, and the cause of the remainder is not known. Clonal size and the V and J genes are those of that table, whereas D and trimming came from the DNA. The sample contains roughly 400,000 clones, about 15% of them found a single time. The leading ten clones occupy about 0.019% of the sample.

What the work shows at the level of the full study, not this receptor alone: Because small numbers of individuals were included in the HLA sub-analyses, any influence of HLA type on TCRB rearrangement was left unresolved. In all four CD4+ subsets, TCRB CDR3 length was moderately but significantly shorter in type 1 diabetes patients. Because cDNA rather than genomic DNA was sequenced, highly expressing activated cells could have been over-represented, although no difference in activation and CD3 levels was found between groups. Patients with type 1 diabetes made fewer insertions and deleted more nucleotides at VDJ recombination sites, implying thymic rearrangement abnormalities. PCR might favor shorter templates, but patient and control samples were amplified and corrected together, so any skew would affect both groups equally. Naive, central memory and regulatory TCRB repertoires appeared to be more similar among patients than among healthy donors.

From each donor, a single peripheral blood sample of approximately 110 mL on average was drawn into heparinised tubes. A BD FACSAria II was used to sort naive, central memory, regulatory and stem cell-like memory CD4+ T cells with a panel that included CD45RO, CCR7, CD25, CD127, CD95 and CD27. Every sorted population had a purity above 95%. PBMCs were separated immediately by Lymphoprep density gradient centrifugation and were stained directly, without being cultured. Samples were stained and sorted in pairs, with one healthy donor and one patient per experiment, so that batch effects were minimized. V loses 4 bases of germline sequence and J loses 3 bases, and the interval between the two ends is 9 bases. Spanning cysteine to phenylalanine, the CDR3 consists of 12 amino acids. Only CDR3 DNA remains: 36 bases, in frame from the first base. The germline V gene sets CDR1 to SQVTM and CDR2 to ANQGSEA.

The V and J segments used are TRBV29-1 and TRBJ2-5, with the D gene not clear enough to name. Sequencing input: naive CD4+ T cells from blood. The cell subset or site label here, explained by the study, means: true naive CD4+ T cells. This receptor was taken from a woman in her late teens or twenties in good health. The CDR3 protein sequence reads: CSVVRQEETQYF. The DNA sequence is TGCAGCGTTGTGCGCCAGGAAGAGACCCAGTACTTC.